The 16 T cell receptor beta chains below were found in one sample sequenced in a study of tumor and adjacent non-tumor tissue in lung cancer. This sample's RNA came from whole unsorted tissue. A modified ARM-PCR protocol with three rounds of nested PCR amplified TCRbeta. TCRdb analysed the multiplex PCR reads with MiXCR anew, one entry per CDR3 protein. The repertoire consists of fewer than 150,000 distinct CDR3 sequences, with approximately 66% occurring once and the leading ten covering around a sixth. Specimen: lung tumor tissue. Receptors originate from a man between 60 and 75 years old with small cell lung cancer.

As concerns this clonotype: Because the CDR3 is missing its conserved closing phenylalanine or tryptophan, this is likely a read error. The chain couples TRBV5-4 to TRBJ1-3, with TRBD1 matching over 7 bases. The CDR3 runs to 15 residues. Looked up from germline, CDR1 is SGHNT and CDR2 is YYREEE (reference sequence). In DNA form, the CDR3 reads TGTGCCAGCAGCACGTTGACAGGGTCTGGAAACACTATATATTCT. Amino acids: CASSTLTGSGNTIYS.

This clonotype was detected only a few times. This chain joins TRBV30 and TRBJ2-2; D possibly corresponds to TRBD1 (5 bases). The V and J ends lost 1 base and 15 bases respectively, with 15 bases between them. This CDR3 contains 12 residues. Looked up from germline, CDR1 is GTSNPN and CDR2 is SVGIG (reference sequence). CDR3 sequence (DNA): TGTGCCTGGAGTGGCATACCCAGGGCGTTGTTTTTT. Translating it yields CAWSGIPRALFF.

This sequence joins TRBV13 and TRBJ2-7; D could derive from TRBD1 or TRBD2 (5 bases each). CDR1 is PRHDT, CDR2 FYEKMQ, per germline (reference sequence). This CDR3 contains 14 residues. V was shortened by 3 bases and J by 1 base, with 10 bases between the two germline ends. Here the CDR3 DNA reads TGTGCCAGCAGCTTTTTGGGGGATTCCTACGAGCAGTACTTC. Its protein product is CASSFLGDSYEQYF.

A remark on this clonotype: One end of the junction varies from germline; a read error may be responsible. The chain is built from TRBV20-1 and TRBJ2-7; 9 bases are shared with TRBD1. The CDR3 covers 14 residues. CDR1 DFQATT and CDR2 SNEGSKA come from the germline V gene (reference sequence). The CDR3: CGASRGQGIDEQYF. The CDR3 bases are TGCGGTGCTAGCAGGGGACAGGGAATAGACGAGCAGTACTTC.

CDR3 sequence reads: CSVGGVRVETQYF. The CDR3, as DNA: TGCAGCGTTGGAGGGGTGAGGGTGGAGACCCAGTACTTC. The chain links TRBV29-1 to TRBJ2-5; either TRBD1 or TRBD2 may supply D (5 bases each). Germline V gives CDR1 SQVTM, CDR2 ANQGSEA. Between the trimmed V and J ends, which lost 4 bases and 5 bases, there was a span of 14 bases. The CDR3 length is 13 residues.

This clonotype was seen at least ten times. The V gene is TRBV11-2, the J gene TRBJ2-1, with TRBD2 matching over 8 bases. Per the germline V gene, CDR1 is SGHAT and CDR2 is FQNNGV. The CDR3 is 13 amino acids. V trimming: 6 bases; J trimming: 4 bases; junction bases outside the gene matches: 2. DNA for the CDR3: TGTGCCAGCAGACGGGGGGGTTACAATGAGCAGTTCTTC. Protein sequence: CASRRGGYNEQFF. Variable domain in full (rest from reference TRBV11-2 and TRBJ2-1): EAGVAQSPRYKIIEKRQSVAFWCNPISGHATLYWYQQILGQGPKLLIQFQNNGVVDDSQLPKDRFSAERLKGVDSTLKIQPAKLEDSAVYLCASRRGGYNEQFFGPGTRLTVL.

Here the CDR3 reads CSAESLSGGFTDTQYF. The CDR3 bases are TGCAGTGCTGAGTCCTTAAGCGGGGGGTTCACAGATACGCAGTATTTT. The V call is TRBV20-1, the J call TRBJ2-3; 9 nucleotides align to TRBD2. The CDR3 sequence is 16 residues long. CDR1 is DFQATT, CDR2 SNEGSKA, per germline (reference sequence). V shed 5 bases and J 2 bases; nucleotides not matched to a gene: 11.

This clonotype has a single count. A read error is possible here, since a much larger clone lies one base away. The chain links TRBV6-5 to TRBJ1-1; D gene uncertain. CDR1 is MNHEY, CDR2 SVGAGI, per germline. This CDR3 is 11 amino acids long. The V end lost 7 bases, the J end lost 6 bases, and 9 bases lay between the germline ends. DNA of the CDR3: TGTGCCAGCAAAGCTAATGCTGAAGCTTTCTTT. This codes for CASKANAEAFF.

This clonotype was detected only once. V gene TRBV7-3 combines with J gene TRBJ2-3; 8 positions agree with TRBD1. The CDR3 runs to 15 residues. The ends lost 2 bases at V and 4 bases at J; junction bases unmatched: 5. Germline CDR1 is SGHTA and CDR2 is FQGTGA. CDR3 residues: CASSLRQGMSDTQYF. Written as DNA, the CDR3 is TGTGCCAGCAGCTTACGACAGGGGATGTCAGATACGCAGTATTTT. The variable domain in full, with the rest retrieved from reference TRBV7-3 and TRBJ2-3, is GAGVSQTPSNKVTEKGKYVELRCDPISGHTALYWYRQSLGQGPEFLIYFQGTGAADDSGLPNDRFFAVRPEGSVSTLKIQRTERGDSAVYLCASSLRQGMSDTQYFGPGTRLTVL.

Points on this clonotype: Germline and junction disagree at one end, which may indicate a read error. The rearrangement links TRBV6-6 to TRBJ1-5; D is uncertain. CDR3 length: 14 amino acids. The germline V gene has CDR1 MNHNY and CDR2 SVGAGI (reference sequence). CDR3 bases: TGTGTCAGCAGTCGGGGAATCGAGAATCAGCCCCAGCATTTT. Translated: CVSSRGIENQPQHF.

Comments on this clonotype: A read error may explain this, as a much larger clone is one base away. The chain links TRBV11-2 to TRBJ2-3; 8 positions match TRBD2. Per germline, CDR1 SGHAT and CDR2 FQNNGV. V trimming: 4 bases; J trimming: 1 base; junction bases outside the gene matches: 4. The CDR3 contains 15 residues. CDR3 in DNA: TGTGCCAGCAGCTCGGGACTAGTGGGCACAGATACGCAGTATTTT. This translates into CASSSGLVGTDTQYF.

As regards this clonotype: This could be a read error, since a much larger clone is one nucleotide away. The chain links TRBV5-5 to TRBJ2-2; D gene ambiguous. CDR1 is SGHKS, CDR2 YYEKEE, per germline (reference sequence). The CDR3 spans 15 residues. The CDR3 bases are TGTTCCAGCAGCTTGTTGTATCGGGCGGCCGGGGAGCTGTTTTTT. Its protein product is CSSSLLYRAAGELFF.

This clonotype was observed once. This chain joins TRBV11-2 and TRBJ2-7; 14 nucleotides align to TRBD2. This CDR3 region has 18 residues. The germline gives CDR1 SGHAT, CDR2 FQNNGV. This chain's CDR3 is CTSSGTSGSTVGLDEQYV. CDR3 bases: TGTACCAGCAGCGGGACTAGCGGGAGTACCGTCGGGTTGGACGAGCAGTACGTC.

The rearrangement joins TRBV20-1 to TRBJ1-2; D not resolved. V lost 6 bases, J lost 10 bases, and 21 bases lay in between. CDR3 length equals 13 residues. Per the germline V gene, CDR1 is DFQATT and CDR2 is SNEGSKA (reference sequence). The CDR3 protein is CSASPSGLGNYTF. The CDR3 DNA is TGCAGTGCCTCCCCTTCTGGTTTAGGGAACTACACCTTC.

Concerning this clonotype: One end of the junction does not line up with germline, which may come from a read error. This sequence joins TRBV19 and TRBJ1-2, with D unresolved. The CDR3 has 13 residues. In germline, CDR1 is LNHDA, CDR2 SQIVND (reference sequence). CDR3 protein: CTSSIRAAYGYTF. In DNA form, the CDR3 reads TGTACCAGTAGTATACGCGCGGCCTATGGCTACACCTTC.

V is TRBV5-6 and J is TRBJ1-5; D gene unclear. Judging by the DNA end, TRBJ2-3 fits better; the J call may be wrong. CDR3 size: 13 residues. Germline lookup yields CDR1 SGHDT and CDR2 YYEEEE. The CDR3 is CASSIHRAQPQYF. CDR3 bases: TGTGCCAGCAGCATTCATCGGGCTCAGCCCCAGTATTTT.